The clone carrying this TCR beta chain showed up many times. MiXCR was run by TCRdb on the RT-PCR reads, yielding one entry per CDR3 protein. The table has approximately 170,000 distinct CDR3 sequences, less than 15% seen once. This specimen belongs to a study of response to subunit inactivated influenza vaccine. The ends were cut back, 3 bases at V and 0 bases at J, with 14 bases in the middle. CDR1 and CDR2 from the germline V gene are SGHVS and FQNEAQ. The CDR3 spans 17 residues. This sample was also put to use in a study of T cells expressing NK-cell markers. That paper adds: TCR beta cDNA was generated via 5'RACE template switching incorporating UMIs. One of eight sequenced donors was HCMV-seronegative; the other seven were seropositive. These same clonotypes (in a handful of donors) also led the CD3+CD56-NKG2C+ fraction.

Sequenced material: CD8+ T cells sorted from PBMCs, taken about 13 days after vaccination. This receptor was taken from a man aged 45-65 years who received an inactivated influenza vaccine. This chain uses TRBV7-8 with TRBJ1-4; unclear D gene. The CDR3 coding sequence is TGTGCCAGCAGCTTGGCCCGCGGCTTAGCAACTAATGAAAAACTGTTTTTT. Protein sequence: CASSLARGLATNEKLFF.